Shown below are 25 T cell receptor beta chains from a single sample sequenced in a study of blood T cell repertoires in COVID-19. Produced via immunoSEQ multiplex PCR; TCRdb's table is partial and in-frame only. The data show 90,000 to 130,000 clones, with around 68% seen just once and 7.6% held by the top ten. Sequencing was performed on peripheral blood. These receptors all come from a woman between 55 and 75 years old with acute or convalescent COVID-19.

The genes are TRBV27 and TRBJ2-7; D remains ambiguous. This CDR3 comprises 14 residues. Trimming shortened V by 3 bases and J by 6 bases, and 15 bases separated the two germline ends. The germline CDR1 and CDR2 sequences are MNHEY and SMNVEV (reference sequence). The CDR3 nucleotides read TGTGCCAGCAGTTTCAATCCCCCGCACTCCGAGCAGTACTTC. Translating gives CASSFNPPHSEQYF.

The chain couples TRBV7-2 to TRBJ1-1, with 10 bases matching TRBD1. After removal of 4 bases from V and 3 bases from J, the junction contained 2 bases not matched to a gene. The germline V gene has CDR1 SGHTA and CDR2 FQGNSA. This CDR3 comprises 14 residues. The CDR3: CASSSGQGDTEAFF. The DNA of the CDR3 is TGTGCCAGCAGCTCTGGACAGGGGGACACTGAAGCTTTCTTT.

The J gene is TRBJ1-6, the V gene TRBV7-9; 7 nucleotides align to TRBD1. This CDR3 spans 13 amino acids. Germline values: CDR1 SEHNR, CDR2 FQNEAQ (reference sequence). The ends lost 7 bases at V and 9 bases at J; junction bases unmatched: 6. Here the CDR3 reads CASTDRERSPLHF. The CDR3 nucleotides read TGTGCCAGCACTGACAGGGAACGTTCACCCCTCCACTTT. The full variable domain, rest sourced from reference TRBV7-9 and TRBJ1-6, is DTGVSQNPRHKITKRGQNVTFRCDPISEHNRLYWYRQTLGQGPEFLTYFQNEAQLEKSRLLSDRFSAERPKGSFSTLEIQRTEQGDSAMYLCASTDRERSPLHFGNGTRLTVT.

This clone was seen a few times. J is TRBJ2-7 and V is TRBV2, with D tentatively TRBD1 (5 bases). The germline V gene encodes CDR1 SNHLY and CDR2 FYNNEI. The CDR3 loop spans 12 amino acids. V lost 6 bases to trimming and J lost 2 bases, with 8 bases between them. The CDR3 loop reads CASSRDPYEQYF. In DNA, the CDR3 is TGTGCCAGCAGCAGGGATCCCTACGAGCAGTACTTC.

This chain joins TRBV6-5 and TRBJ1-3; D gene uncertain. CDR3 size: 13 residues. The germline gives CDR1 MNHEY, CDR2 SVGAGI. Between the trimmed V and J ends, which lost 7 bases and 4 bases, there was a span of 11 bases. In DNA form, the CDR3 reads TGTGCCAGCACCGCGAGAGGGGGAAACACCATATATTTT. Amino acid sequence: CASTARGGNTIYF.

V and J are TRBV5-4 and TRBJ2-1; 8 bases align to TRBD1. The CDR3 contains 16 residues. V dropped 0 bases and J dropped 6; count of bases not matched to a gene: 8. Per the germline V gene, CDR1 is SGHNT and CDR2 is YYREEE (reference sequence). DNA for the CDR3: TGTGCCAGCAGCTTGGCCGCGACAGGGGTGGTCAATGAGCAGTTCTTC. Its protein product is CASSLAATGVVNEQFF.

The rearrangement links TRBV5-4 to TRBJ2-3, with TRBD1 identical over 7 bases. CDR1 is SGHNT, CDR2 YYREEE, per germline (reference sequence). J gave up 2 bases and V 1 base, and 4 bases lay outside the gene matches. The CDR3 loop spans 15 amino acids. CDR3 nucleotides: TGTGCCAGCAGCTTGACAGACAGGGCCACAGATACGCAGTATTTT. It is translated as CASSLTDRATDTQYF.

This clone was observed at least ten times. The gene calls are TRBV6-5 and TRBJ1-4, with TRBD1 as a possible D gene (6 bases). Per germline, CDR1 MNHEY and CDR2 SVGAGI. The CDR3 is made up of 15 amino acids. V lost 0 bases and J 7 bases, leaving 12 bases between the germline ends. The CDR3: CASSYSPGVGEKLFF. The DNA of the CDR3 is TGTGCCAGCAGTTACTCGCCAGGGGTCGGTGAAAAACTGTTTTTT.

The chain is built from TRBV7-2 and TRBJ1-5; the D gene is possibly TRBD1 (6 bases). Germline CDR1 and CDR2: SGHTA and FQGNSA. There are 15 residues in the CDR3. Trimming removed 5 bases at V and 6 bases at J, with 17 bases between. The CDR3 region is CASSPWGGASQPQHF. In DNA form, the CDR3 reads TGTGCCAGCAGCCCCTGGGGGGGGGCTAGTCAGCCCCAGCATTTT.

The chain couples TRBV29-1 to TRBJ1-1; tentative D call: TRBD1 (5 bases). V dropped 7 bases and J dropped 7 bases, with 22 bases sitting between them. This CDR3 comprises 14 residues. Germline CDR1 is SQVTM and CDR2 is ANQGSEA. The CDR3 spells CSAPGEAAGFEAFF. The CDR3 DNA sequence: TGCAGCGCCCCGGGGGAGGCAGCCGGTTTTGAAGCTTTCTTT.

The chain has TRBV6-6 and TRBJ1-2; no definite D call. The germline CDR1 and CDR2 sequences are MNHNY and SVGAGI (reference sequence). This CDR3 has 15 residues. With 2 bases removed from V and 3 bases from J, the gap between germline ends came to 13 bases. CDR3 amino acids: CASSYGPTKDYGYTF. In nucleotides, the CDR3 is TGTGCCAGCAGTTACGGTCCCACTAAGGACTATGGCTACACCTTC.

This chain uses TRBV30 with TRBJ2-5; the D gene is possibly TRBD1 (6 bases). CDR1 is GTSNPN and CDR2 is SVGIG in the germline V gene (reference sequence). V lost 0 bases to trimming and J lost 4 bases, with 6 bases between them. The CDR3 runs to 12 residues. The DNA for the CDR3 is TGTGCCTGGAGTGTACAGGGAGAGACCCAGTACTTC. This encodes CAWSVQGETQYF.

This rearrangement joins TRBV9 to TRBJ1-5; D is possibly TRBD1 (5 bases). Trimming shortened V by 0 bases and J by 7 bases, and 14 bases separated the two germline ends. Germline CDR1 and CDR2: SGDLS and YYNGEE. The CDR3 loop spans 15 amino acids. The CDR3 sequence: CASSVAGDVFQPQHF. The CDR3 nucleotides are TGTGCCAGCAGCGTAGCGGGGGATGTCTTCCAGCCCCAGCATTTT.

The chain recombines TRBV19 with TRBJ1-5; D is undetermined. The germline V gene encodes CDR1 LNHDA and CDR2 SQIVND (reference sequence). The V end lost 8 bases, the J end lost 0 bases, and 11 bases lay between the germline ends. The length of the CDR3 is 14 residues. CDR3: CASVSLNSNQPQHF. CDR3 in DNA: TGTGCCAGTGTTAGCCTTAATAGCAATCAGCCCCAGCATTTT.

The CDR3 protein is CASSIRTGGEGYTF. The CDR3 nucleotides read TGTGCCAGTAGTATTCGTACAGGGGGAGAAGGCTACACCTTC. The V and J genes are TRBV19 and TRBJ1-2; TRBD1 agrees at 8 bases. CDR1 is LNHDA, CDR2 SQIVND, per germline (reference sequence). The CDR3 runs to 14 residues. V trimming: 3 bases; J trimming: 8 bases; junction bases outside the gene matches: 8. The variable domain in full, with the rest retrieved from reference TRBV19 and TRBJ1-2, is DGGITQSPKYLFRKEGQNVTLSCEQNLNHDAMYWYRQDPGQGLRLIYYSQIVNDFQKGDIAEGYSVSREKKESFPLTVTSAQKNPTAFYLCASSIRTGGEGYTFGSGTRLTVV.

The chain has TRBV19 and TRBJ1-3; D perhaps matches TRBD1 (6 bases). CDR3 length: 15 amino acids. With 8 bases removed from V and 4 bases from J, the gap between germline ends came to 18 bases. CDR1 and CDR2 from the germline V gene are LNHDA and SQIVND (reference sequence). CDR3 in DNA: TGTGCCAGTTCTCGCGGACAGTTCAAGGGAAACACCATATATTTT. It codes for CASSRGQFKGNTIYF.

The chain recombines TRBV5-1 with TRBJ1-1; no clear D gene. This CDR3 is 14 amino acids long. The V gene lost 0 bases and the J gene lost 5 bases, with 11 bases spanning the gap. Per the germline V gene, CDR1 is SGHRS and CDR2 is YFSETQ. DNA for the CDR3: TGCGCCAGCAGCTTGGAGCTGGGGAGGACTGAAGCTTTCTTT. Residues: CASSLELGRTEAFF.

The chain joins TRBV4-1 to TRBJ2-2; TRBD1 matches 8 bases. The CDR3 covers 17 residues. The germline V gene encodes CDR1 MGHRA and CDR2 YSYEKL. V was clipped by 4 bases and J by 4 bases; unmatched bases: 11. The CDR3 spells CASSPPQGALGTGELFF. The CDR3 region has the DNA TGCGCCAGCAGCCCCCCCCAGGGGGCGTTAGGCACCGGGGAGCTGTTTTTT.

The V gene is TRBV5-1, the J gene TRBJ2-3; tentative D call: TRBD1 (5 bases). The CDR3 sequence is 14 residues long. Trimming cost V 4 bases and J 1 base, with 10 bases left between them. In germline, CDR1 is SGHRS, CDR2 YFSETQ. The CDR3 DNA sequence: TGCGCCAGCAGCAGCCCGACAGGCACAGATACGCAGTATTTT. Amino acids: CASSSPTGTDTQYF. The whole variable domain, remainder taken from reference TRBV5-1 and TRBJ2-3, is KAGVTQTPRYLIKTRGQQVTLSCSPISGHRSVSWYQQTPGQGLQFLFEYFSETQRNKGNFPGRFSGRQFSNSRSEMNVSTLELGDSALYLCASSSPTGTDTQYFGPGTRLTVL.

The sample holds one count of this clone. The chain has TRBV6-6 and TRBJ1-4; TRBD1 might be the D (5 bases). Trimming took 6 bases from V and 3 from J, leaving 11 bases between them. The CDR3 covers 14 residues. Germline V gives CDR1 MNHNY, CDR2 SVGAGI (reference sequence). The CDR3 here is CASRMTAANEKLFF. The CDR3 nucleotides read TGTGCCAGCAGGATGACAGCTGCTAATGAAAAACTGTTTTTT.

The rearrangement joins TRBV6-5 to TRBJ1-1; 8 positions match TRBD1. V shed 8 bases, J shed 4 bases, and the junction held 9 bases outside the gene matches. CDR3 size: 14 residues. Germline V gives CDR1 MNHEY, CDR2 SVGAGI. For the CDR3, the DNA is TGTGCCAGCGGAATTGGACAGGGATCCACTGAAGCTTTCTTT. Protein sequence: CASGIGQGSTEAFF.

The CDR3 spells CASRTSRTGTLGSYTF. The CDR3 nucleotides are TGTGCCAGCAGAACGTCCCGGACAGGGACGCTCGGTAGCTACACCTTC. This chain links TRBV5-6 with TRBJ1-2; 8 bases agree with TRBD1. V gave up 5 bases and J gave up 9 bases; unmatched junction bases: 18. Germline V gene sequence: CDR1 SGHDT, CDR2 YYEEEE. CDR3 length: 16 amino acids.

This chain joins TRBV30 and TRBJ1-1, with 7 bases aligning to TRBD1. Germline values: CDR1 GTSNPN, CDR2 SVGIG (reference sequence). The CDR3 is made up of 13 amino acids. V shed 1 base, J shed 3 bases, and the junction held 2 bases outside the gene matches. CDR3 bases: TGTGCCTGGAGTGATCAGGGGGACACTGAAGCTTTCTTT. Its protein product is CAWSDQGDTEAFF.

This clone occurred a few times. This chain links TRBV5-1 with TRBJ2-7; 8 bases agree with TRBD2. V lost 0 bases, J lost 7 bases, and 3 bases stayed unmatched. The germline gives CDR1 SGHRS, CDR2 YFSETQ. The CDR3 runs to 13 residues. The DNA of the CDR3 is TGCGCCAGCAGCTTGGCCGGGGGGGAAGAGCAGTACTTC. Translating it yields CASSLAGGEEQYF.

The V and J genes are TRBV2 and TRBJ2-1, with a weak D call TRBD2 (6 bases). The V end lost 1 base, the J end lost 3 bases, and 19 bases lay between the germline ends. Germline assignment: CDR1 SNHLY and CDR2 FYNNEI. CDR3 length: 18 amino acids. For the CDR3, the DNA is TGTGCCAGCAGTGAAGAGAGGTGGTGGGGACTCGACTACAATGAGCAGTTCTTC. Its translation: CASSEERWWGLDYNEQFF.